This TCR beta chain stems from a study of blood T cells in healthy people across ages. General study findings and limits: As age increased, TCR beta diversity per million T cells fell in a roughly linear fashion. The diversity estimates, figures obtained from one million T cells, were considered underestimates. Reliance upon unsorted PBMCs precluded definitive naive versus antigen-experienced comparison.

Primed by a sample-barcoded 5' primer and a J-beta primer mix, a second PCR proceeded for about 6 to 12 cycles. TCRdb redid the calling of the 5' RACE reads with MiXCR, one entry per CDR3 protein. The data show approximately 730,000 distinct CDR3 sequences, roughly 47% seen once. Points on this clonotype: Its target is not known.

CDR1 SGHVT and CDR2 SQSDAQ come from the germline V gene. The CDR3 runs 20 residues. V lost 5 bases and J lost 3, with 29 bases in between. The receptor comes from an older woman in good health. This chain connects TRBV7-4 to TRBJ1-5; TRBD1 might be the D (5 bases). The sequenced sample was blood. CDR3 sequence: CASSPACQGGFSGDNQPQHF. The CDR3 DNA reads TGTGCCAGCAGCCCAGCGTGTCAGGGCGGGTTTAGTGGAGACAATCAGCCCCAGCATTTT.